The source of this T cell receptor (beta chain) is a study of monozygotic twins with inflammatory bowel disease. Researchers collected around 2.5 ml of blood per donor. The template switching step added UMIs that contained a 6-nucleotide sample barcode. TCRdb derives one entry per CDR3 protein from the 5' RACE reads, leaving out DNA. The table lists around 100,000 distinct CDR3 sequences. Germline values: CDR1 SQVTM, CDR2 ANQGSEA. The CDR3 has 11 residues. The chain couples TRBV29-1 to TRBJ1-3. Material: blood. The receptor's source is a human donor with ulcerative colitis or Crohn's disease, or a healthy co-twin of an affected twin (not recorded which). CDR3 residues: CSVDGGNTIYF.